The clone carrying this T cell receptor beta chain has more than one count but fewer than ten. Its antigen is unidentified. CDR1 is SNHLY, CDR2 FYNNEI, per germline. This CDR3 contains 15 residues. Trimming took 3 bases from V and 8 from J, leaving 17 bases between them. A single record per CDR3 protein comes from TCRdb applying MiXCR to the reads. Here the sample spans about 570,000 distinct CDR3 sequences, 40% being singletons. The sample is drawn from a study of T cell repertoires in cytomegalovirus infection. The receptor was derived from a human donor in good health (CMV status not recorded). Some clones in this sample may be carry-over from other donors' samples. Sequences were derived from cultured PBMCs, sampled from culture after CMV antigen stimulation. The chain is built from TRBV2 and TRBJ2-1; D is undetermined. CDR3: CASSEEHGYGDEQFF. The DNA of the CDR3 is TGTGCCAGCAGTGAGGAACACGGATACGGAGATGAGCAGTTCTTC. Based on the CDR3 plus reference TRBV2 and TRBJ2-1, the full variable domain is EPEVTQTPSHQVTQMGQEVILRCVPISNHLYFYWYRQILGQKVEFLVSFYNNEISEKSEIFDDQFSVERPDGSNFTLKIRSTKLEDSAMYFCASSEEHGYGDEQFFGPGTRLTVL.